A selection of T cell receptor beta chains follows, all from one sample in a study of T cell responses to AZD1222 COVID-19 vaccine. Generated by immunoSEQ multiplex PCR, the TCRdb table keeps only in-frame clones and is missing some. Seen here are around 69,000 clones, approximately 90% observed once, and the top ten hold 11%. The sample was peripheral blood, taken on day 0 of AZD1222 vaccination. The receptor source for this set is an adult in good health. The CDR3 runs from the conserved cysteine through the conserved F or W. A D gene is named only where the DNA matches it firmly. The size entry is marked missing in some rows and otherwise reads once, few, many or a size class.

J: TRBJ1-1
D: TRBD1
V: TRBV5-1
size: NA
CDR3: CASSLEPGQGDTEAFF
DNA: TGCGCCAGCAGCTTGGAGCCGGGACAGGGGGACACTGAAGCTTTCTTT

J: TRBJ2-5
D: TRBD2
V: TRBV19
size: few
CDR3: CASSISILAGGPETQYF
DNA: TGTGCCAGTAGTATATCGATTCTAGCGGGAGGGCCGGAGACCCAGTACTTC

J: TRBJ2-7
D: TRBD2
V: TRBV6-6
size: few
CDR3: CASSPGDRAILAGGLAYEQYF
DNA: TGTGCCAGCAGTCCGGGGGACAGGGCGATTCTAGCGGGAGGGCTGGCCTACGAGCAGTACTTC

J: TRBJ1-1
D: NA
V: TRBV5-4
size: once
CDR3: CASSLGVGRTEAFF
DNA: TGTGCCAGCAGCTTGGGGGTGGGACGCACTGAAGCTTTCTTT

J: TRBJ2-4
D: TRBD2
V: TRBV5-4
size: NA
CDR3: CASSPGTSGVRNIQYF
DNA: TGTGCCAGCAGCCCAGGGACTAGCGGGGTTAGAAACATTCAGTACTTC

J: TRBJ1-1
D: NA
V: TRBV20-1
size: NA
CDR3: CSASSLNTEAFF
DNA: TGCAGTGCTAGTAGTCTGAACACTGAAGCTTTCTTT

J: TRBJ1-1
D: TRBD1
V: TRBV27
size: once
CDR3: CATQGGWDTEAFF
DNA: TGTGCCACACAGGGGGGTTGGGACACTGAAGCTTTCTTT

J: TRBJ2-1
D: NA
V: TRBV7-2
size: NA
CDR3: CASSADRTEHNEQFF
DNA: TGTGCCAGCAGCGCAGACCGGACTGAACACAATGAGCAGTTCTTC

J: TRBJ1-1
D: NA
V: TRBV10-3
size: NA
CDR3: CAISDGEGGTEAFF
DNA: TGTGCCATCAGTGATGGGGAGGGGGGTACTGAAGCTTTCTTT

J: TRBJ1-2
D: NA
V: TRBV6-5
size: NA
CDR3: CASSYSGHPEGYTF
DNA: TGTGCCAGCAGTTACTCGGGACATCCAGAGGGCTACACCTTC

J: TRBJ1-1
D: TRBD1
V: TRBV6-5
size: NA
CDR3: CASSSRTGVTEAFF
DNA: TGTGCCAGCAGTTCGAGGACAGGGGTTACTGAAGCTTTCTTT

J: TRBJ1-6
D: NA
V: TRBV6-5
size: NA
CDR3: CASSRDGARSPLHF
DNA: TGTGCCAGCAGTCGGGACGGCGCTCGGTCACCCCTCCACTTT

J: TRBJ2-3
D: TRBD1
V: TRBV5-1
size: NA
CDR3: CASSLGTATSTDTQYF
DNA: TGCGCCAGCAGCCTGGGGACAGCCACTAGCACAGATACGCAGTATTTT

J: TRBJ2-7
D: NA
V: TRBV3-1/TRBV3-2
size: NA
CDR3: CASSQDSYEQYF
DNA: TGTGCCAGCAGCCAGGATTCCTACGAGCAGTACTTC

J: TRBJ2-2
D: TRBD1
V: TRBV6-5
size: NA
CDR3: CASSNRGQSGELFF
DNA: TGTGCCAGCAGTAACAGGGGGCAGAGCGGGGAGCTGTTTTTT